Sequencing of this T cell receptor (beta chain) was carried out in a study of post-analysis software for immune sequencing data. Study overall: The disease courses covered relapsing-remitting, secondary progressive and progressive-relapsing multiple sclerosis.

As regards this clonotype: Its specificity is unknown.

cDNA libraries of TCR beta carried unique molecular identifiers. MiXCR, applied by TCRdb to the PCR reads, yields one record per CDR3 protein. The data contain fewer than 600,000 distinct CDR3 sequences, roughly 45% of them seen just once; the ten biggest clones take up 12%. Findings and limits, study-wide: The study found TRBV5-6, TRBV5-1 and TRBV20-1 among four to six TRBV segments more frequent in patients than controls. Controls showed significantly higher normalized Chao1 diversity than did multiple sclerosis patients.

Germline CDR1 is MDHEN and CDR2 is SYDVKM. The length of the CDR3 is 18 residues. Trimming cost V 1 base and J 1 base, with 18 bases left between them. Sequencing was performed on blood. This chain uses TRBV28 with TRBJ2-3; TRBD2 is a possible D gene (5 bases). The receptor was derived from a girl aged 5 to 17 with multiple sclerosis. CDR3 region: CASSLSSEEDGGTDTQYF. The CDR3 coding sequence is TGTGCCAGCAGTTTATCTTCGGAGGAGGACGGAGGCACAGATACGCAGTATTTT.